The 17 T cell receptor beta chains below were found in one sample sequenced in a study of response to subunit inactivated influenza vaccine (dated by TCRdb to 2016 to 2018). Library preparation used RT-PCR. TCRdb shows the sequencer as Illumina HiSeq 2500. TCRdb cleaned the public reads at Q25 with fastp, built clones with MiXCR and kept in-frame beta chains. Here each entry gathers all rows of one CDR3 protein and keeps the most common genes and DNA. Counted in this sample were roughly 150,000 distinct CDR3 sequences; roughly 10% of them appeared once. In total, the top ten clones hold around 11% of the sample. Sample time point, as interpreted from the label and publication: 45 days after influenza vaccine administration. The source material was non-naive T cells sorted from PBMCs, sampled more than 35 days after vaccination. The cell subset or site tag for this specimen amounts to: memory T cell fraction. The origin of the receptors is a man in his fifties who received an inactivated influenza vaccine. Donor details come from another sample of the same person, matched by shared clones.

J is TRBJ1-6 and V is TRBV7-2; D is uncertain. The germline V gene has CDR1 SGHTA and CDR2 FQGNSA. This CDR3 is built from 16 residues. V dropped 1 base and J dropped 0 bases, with 7 bases sitting between them. CDR3 region: CASSLVAGSYNSPLHF. The DNA of the CDR3 is TGTGCCAGCAGCTTAGTCGCCGGCTCCTATAATTCACCCCTCCACTTT.

This clonotype was counted only a few times. The chain combines TRBV5-6 with TRBJ2-1; TRBD2 might be the D (5 bases). CDR3 length: 12 amino acids. Trimming removed 4 bases from V and 12 bases from J, with 14 bases in between. Germline V gene data show CDR1 as SGHDT and CDR2 as YYEEEE. CDR3 nucleotides: TGTGCCAGCAGCAGGGTCCGGGAACGGCAGTTCTTC. The encoded protein is CASSRVRERQFF.

This clonotype was detected only a few times. The genes are TRBV10-3 and TRBJ2-1, with 8 bases aligning to TRBD2. After removal of 6 bases from V and 0 bases from J, the junction contained 4 bases not matched to a gene. CDR1 is ENHRY and CDR2 is SYGVKD in the germline V gene. The CDR3 sequence is 15 residues long. The CDR3 here is CAIRDRGGSYNEQFF. For the CDR3, the DNA is TGTGCCATCAGGGACCGGGGGGGCTCCTACAATGAGCAGTTCTTC.

The chain joins TRBV7-7 to TRBJ2-5, with 11 bases identical to TRBD2. V was clipped by 2 bases and J by 5 bases; unmatched bases: 7. The CDR3 totals 16 residues. The germline gives CDR1 SSHAT, CDR2 FNYEAQ (reference sequence). CDR3 sequence (DNA): TGTGCCAGCAGCTTAACTGGGACTAGCGGCCGGGAGACCCAGTACTTC. Translation gives CASSLTGTSGRETQYF.

The chain links TRBV15 to TRBJ2-1; TRBD2 aligns across 9 bases. The CDR3 totals 19 residues. Germline trimming cut 0 bases from V and 3 bases from J; bases unmatched to any gene: 12. Germline CDR1 reads LNHNV; CDR2 reads YYDKDF (reference sequence). The CDR3 DNA sequence: TGTGCCACCAGCAGAGAACATCCCACCGGGACTAGCTACTACAATGAGCAGTTCTTC. Its protein is CATSREHPTGTSYYNEQFF.

This chain connects TRBV20-1 to TRBJ2-1, with TRBD2 identical over 10 bases. After removal of 6 bases from V and 4 bases from J, the junction contained 9 bases not matched to a gene. Germline-derived CDR1 and CDR2 are DFQATT and SNEGSKA (reference sequence). The CDR3 length is 15 residues. CDR3 residues: CSATTGTSVYNEQFF. The CDR3 DNA sequence: TGCAGTGCGACCACCGGGACTAGCGTATACAATGAGCAGTTCTTC.

CDR3 sequence (DNA): TGCGCCAGCAGCCGAAGCCGGGGTGATGAGCAGTACTTC. This codes for CASSRSRGDEQYF. The chain recombines TRBV4-1 with TRBJ2-7; tentatively, D is TRBD2 (5 bases). Germline-derived CDR1 and CDR2 are MGHRA and YSYEKL. V gave up 4 bases and J gave up 7 bases, with 14 bases separating them. The CDR3 runs 13 residues.

In this sample, this clonotype turned up a few times. The chain joins TRBV7-6 to TRBJ1-5; no reliable D call. Germline V lookup: CDR1 SGHVS, CDR2 FNYEAQ. The V gene lost 1 base and the J gene lost 0 bases, with 7 bases spanning the gap. The CDR3 consists of 15 residues. CDR3 protein: CASSLGRNSNQPQHF. CDR3 nucleotide sequence: TGTGCCAGCAGCTTAGGCAGAAATAGCAATCAGCCCCAGCATTTT.

Only a few counts were recorded for this clonotype. The rearrangement joins TRBV28 to TRBJ2-7; D may be TRBD2 (6 bases). V was pared by 7 bases and J by 3 bases, with 16 bases between. This CDR3 region has 14 residues. Germline V gives CDR1 MDHEN, CDR2 SYDVKM. The CDR3 reads CASTTGASLYEQYF. DNA of the CDR3: TGTGCCAGCACCACGGGAGCGAGCCTCTACGAGCAGTACTTC.

J is TRBJ2-3 and V is TRBV7-2, with D possibly being TRBD1 (6 bases). Looked up from germline, CDR1 is SGHTA and CDR2 is FQGNSA. This CDR3 is 13 amino acids long. Trimming removed 7 bases at V and 6 bases at J, with 14 bases between. The DNA for the CDR3 is TGTGCCAGCACCGTGGACAGATGGGATACGCAGTATTTT. Translated, it gives CASTVDRWDTQYF.

This clonotype appeared a few times. The rearrangement joins TRBV28 to TRBJ2-7; 8 positions agree with TRBD2. With V trimmed by 3 bases and J by 3 bases, 7 bases remained unmatched. The CDR3 contains 15 residues. CDR1 MDHEN and CDR2 SYDVKM come from the germline V gene. CDR3 DNA sequence: TGTGCCAGCAGTTTCACTAGCGGAGTGATCTACGAGCAGTACTTC. Its protein product is CASSFTSGVIYEQYF.

The J gene is TRBJ2-1, the V gene TRBV20-1; the D call may be TRBD1 or TRBD2 (6 bases each). This CDR3 has 15 amino acids. Trimming took 5 bases from V and 3 from J, leaving 17 bases between them. Germline values: CDR1 DFQATT, CDR2 SNEGSKA (reference sequence). CDR3 in DNA: TGCAGTGCTGAAGGGGGGCGAGGAGTCTACAATGAGCAGTTCTTC. It codes for CSAEGGRGVYNEQFF.

At least ten counts were recorded for this clonotype. This chain uses TRBV4-2 with TRBJ1-1; D is undetermined. Germline CDR1 is LGHNA and CDR2 is YNFKEQ. CDR3 length: 15 residues. V lost 6 bases and J lost 0, with 14 bases in between. The CDR3 sequence is CASSPDTDLNTEAFF. The CDR3 DNA follows: TGTGCCAGCAGTCCTGACACTGACCTGAACACTGAAGCTTTCTTT.

The sample holds many counts of this clonotype. CDR3 protein: CSARDRAYEQYF. The CDR3 coding sequence is TGCAGCGCGAGGGACAGGGCTTACGAGCAGTACTTC. The chain combines TRBV29-1 with TRBJ2-7; TRBD1 matches at 9 bases. The germline CDR1 and CDR2 sequences are SQVTM and ANQGSEA. The length of the CDR3 is 12 residues. V dropped 7 bases and J dropped 4; count of bases not matched to a gene: 5.

The rearrangement uses TRBV28 and TRBJ2-1; TRBD1 or TRBD2 may be the D gene (5 bases each). Germline assignment: CDR1 MDHEN and CDR2 SYDVKM. This CDR3 is built from 16 residues. The V end was cut by 7 bases, the J end by 5 bases, with 21 bases between. CDR3 region: CASIPSSGTRNNEQFF. The DNA of the CDR3 is TGTGCCAGCATCCCCTCGTCCGGGACCAGAAACAATGAGCAGTTCTTC.

There are a few counts of this clonotype. V usage is TRBV7-8 and J usage is TRBJ2-3; 7 bases are a match to TRBD2. The CDR3 is 14 amino acids. Trimming removed 5 bases from V and 6 bases from J; junction bases left unmatched: 8. CDR1 and CDR2 (germline): SGHVS, FQNEAQ. In DNA form, the CDR3 reads TGTGCCAGCAGCGAGTGGGGCGGGGGTGATACGCAGTATTTT. Translation: CASSEWGGGDTQYF. Full variable domain (outside the CDR3, taken from reference TRBV7-8 and TRBJ2-3): GAGVSQSPRYKVAKRGQDVALRCDPISGHVSLFWYQQALGQGPEFLTYFQNEAQLDKSGLPSDRFFAERPEGSVSTLKIQRTQQEDSAVYLCASSEWGGGDTQYFGPGTRLTVL.

This clonotype was found many times. The V gene is TRBV5-1, the J gene TRBJ2-5; D uncertain. This CDR3 has 13 residues. V was cut by 0 bases and J by 5 bases, with 8 bases left in between. Germline lookup yields CDR1 SGHRS and CDR2 YFSETQ. CDR3 amino acids: CASSLEASETQYF. CDR3 nucleotides: TGCGCCAGCAGCTTGGAGGCCAGCGAGACCCAGTACTTC.